This is a list of T cell receptor beta chains from one sample in a study of neurological immune-mediated disorders. Using its own MiXCR run on the 5' RACE reads, TCRdb lists one record per CDR3 protein. Of 55,000 to 60,000 distinct CDR3 sequences in the sample, roughly 3.5% were seen once. The sequenced material came from PBMCs. These receptors all come from a woman in her thirties with multiple sclerosis. Each CDR3 is given with its conserved first and last residue. The order of the fields is clone size, J gene, V gene, D gene, CDR3 DNA, CDR3 protein. D genes are given only for firm matches. Size tells how often a clone was seen (once, few, many) or the class of an expanded clone, and some rows leave it out.

clone size: many
J gene: TRBJ2-3
V gene: TRBV5-1
D gene: NA
CDR3 DNA: TGCGCCAGCAGCTTCTTAGGTGCAGATACGCAGTATTTT
CDR3 protein: CASSFLGADTQYF

clone size: many
J gene: TRBJ2-7
V gene: TRBV3-1
D gene: NA
CDR3 DNA: TGTGCCAGCAGCCAAGCTCCGGGACCAGCCTACGAGCAGTACTTC
CDR3 protein: CASSQAPGPAYEQYF

clone size: many
J gene: TRBJ2-1
V gene: TRBV12-3/TRBV12-4
D gene: TRBD1
CDR3 DNA: TGTGCCAGCAGGGACAGGGCATCCTACAATGAGCAGTTCTTC
CDR3 protein: CASRDRASYNEQFF

clone size: many
J gene: TRBJ1-3
V gene: TRBV5-1
D gene: NA
CDR3 DNA: TGCGCCAGCAGCCGGGCCGAAAACACCATATATTTT
CDR3 protein: CASSRAENTIYF

clone size: many
J gene: TRBJ2-2
V gene: TRBV20-1
D gene: TRBD2
CDR3 DNA: TGCAGTGCCCTTTCCAGCGGGATAGTCACCGGGGAGCTGTTTTTT
CDR3 protein: CSALSSGIVTGELFF

clone size: few
J gene: TRBJ2-1
V gene: TRBV12-3/TRBV12-4
D gene: TRBD1
CDR3 DNA: TGTGCCAGCGGGTCCCGGGACAGGGGAAATGAGCAGTTCTTC
CDR3 protein: CASGSRDRGNEQFF

clone size: many
J gene: TRBJ2-3
V gene: TRBV12-3/TRBV12-4
D gene: TRBD2
CDR3 DNA: TGTGCCAGCAGTTTATCCTCCCGACTAGCGACTAGCACAGATACGCAGTATTTT
CDR3 protein: CASSLSSRLATSTDTQYF

clone size: few
J gene: TRBJ2-3
V gene: TRBV5-1
D gene: NA
CDR3 DNA: TGCGCCAGCAGCTTTTTAACAGATACGCAGTATTTT
CDR3 protein: CASSFLTDTQYF

clone size: many
J gene: TRBJ2-2
V gene: TRBV10-3
D gene: NA
CDR3 DNA: TGTGCCATCAATACGGGAGAGGGCACCGGGGAGCTGTTTTTT
CDR3 protein: CAINTGEGTGELFF

clone size: many
J gene: TRBJ2-2
V gene: TRBV5-1
D gene: TRBD1
CDR3 DNA: TGCGCCAGCAGCCAAGGGACAGGGTTCACCGGGGAGCTGTTTTTT
CDR3 protein: CASSQGTGFTGELFF

clone size: many
J gene: TRBJ1-1
V gene: TRBV5-5
D gene: NA
CDR3 DNA: TGTGCCAGCAGCTTGGCCGCAGGACAGCCCATTCGGAACACTGAAGCTTTCTTT
CDR3 protein: CASSLAAGQPIRNTEAFF

clone size: many
J gene: TRBJ2-7
V gene: TRBV5-1
D gene: TRBD2
CDR3 DNA: TGCGCCAGCAGCTTAAGGGAGGGGCGTACCTACGAGCAGTACTTC
CDR3 protein: CASSLREGRTYEQYF

clone size: NA
J gene: TRBJ2-5
V gene: TRBV20-1
D gene: NA
CDR3 DNA: TGCAGTGCTAAACTATTCTTGGGCGGCCGAGGGGAGACCCAGTACTTC
CDR3 protein: CSAKLFLGGRGETQYF

clone size: many
J gene: TRBJ1-4
V gene: TRBV5-1
D gene: TRBD1
CDR3 DNA: TGCGCCAGCAGCGTGGGACAGGGGTTGAAAAAACTGTTTTTT
CDR3 protein: CASSVGQGLKKLFF

clone size: many
J gene: TRBJ1-6
V gene: TRBV6-4
D gene: NA
CDR3 DNA: TGTGCCAGCAGTGACTCAGGAATGGCAAATTCACCCCTCCACTTT
CDR3 protein: CASSDSGMANSPLHF

clone size: many
J gene: TRBJ1-2
V gene: TRBV7-9
D gene: TRBD1
CDR3 DNA: TGTGCCAGCAGCACGGGACAGGGGGTCAACTATGGCTACACCTTC
CDR3 protein: CASSTGQGVNYGYTF

clone size: many
J gene: TRBJ1-1
V gene: TRBV3-1
D gene: NA
CDR3 DNA: TGTGCCAGCAGCCAAGGGCTCAGCGTGAACACTGAAGCTTTCTTT
CDR3 protein: CASSQGLSVNTEAFF

clone size: many
J gene: TRBJ2-7
V gene: TRBV10-2
D gene: TRBD1
CDR3 DNA: TGCGCCAGCACCCCCCCTACAGGGGCGGTGTACGAGCAGTACTTC
CDR3 protein: CASTPPTGAVYEQYF

clone size: many
J gene: TRBJ2-1
V gene: TRBV20-1
D gene: NA
CDR3 DNA: TGCAGTGCCACGCCCCACGATGAGCAGTTCTTC
CDR3 protein: CSATPHDEQFF

clone size: many
J gene: TRBJ1-6
V gene: TRBV5-8
D gene: NA
CDR3 DNA: TGTGCCAGCCGCGCAAGGGGCTCCTATAATTCACCCCTCCACTTT
CDR3 protein: CASRARGSYNSPLHF

clone size: many
J gene: TRBJ1-1
V gene: TRBV5-5
D gene: NA
CDR3 DNA: TGTGCCAGCAGCTTGGGACAGGTCATGAACACTGAAGCTTTCTTT
CDR3 protein: CASSLGQVMNTEAFF

clone size: many
J gene: TRBJ1-6
V gene: TRBV7-9
D gene: NA
CDR3 DNA: TGTGCCAGCAGCCGACAGGATTCACCCCTCCACTTT
CDR3 protein: CASSRQDSPLHF

clone size: NA
J gene: TRBJ2-7
V gene: TRBV18
D gene: NA
CDR3 DNA: TGTGCCAGCTCACCAAGGGATGTCAACGAGCAGTACTTC
CDR3 protein: CASSPRDVNEQYF

clone size: many
J gene: TRBJ2-1
V gene: TRBV4-2
D gene: TRBD2
CDR3 DNA: TGTGCCAGCAGCCAAGATCGAGGTGGGCTAGCGGGAGAGTACAATGAGCAGTTCTTC
CDR3 protein: CASSQDRGGLAGEYNEQFF